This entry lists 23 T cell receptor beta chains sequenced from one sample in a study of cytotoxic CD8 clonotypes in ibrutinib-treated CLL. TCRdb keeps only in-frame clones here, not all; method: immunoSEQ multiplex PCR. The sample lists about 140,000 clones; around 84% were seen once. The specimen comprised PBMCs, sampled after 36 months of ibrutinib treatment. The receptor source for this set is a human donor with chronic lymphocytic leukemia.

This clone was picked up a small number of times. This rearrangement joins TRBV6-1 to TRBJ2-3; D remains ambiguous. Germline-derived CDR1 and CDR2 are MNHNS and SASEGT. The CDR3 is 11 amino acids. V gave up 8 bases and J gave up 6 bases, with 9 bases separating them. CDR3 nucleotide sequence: TGTGCCAGCGTATATCTTGATACGCAGTATTTT. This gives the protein CASVYLDTQYF.

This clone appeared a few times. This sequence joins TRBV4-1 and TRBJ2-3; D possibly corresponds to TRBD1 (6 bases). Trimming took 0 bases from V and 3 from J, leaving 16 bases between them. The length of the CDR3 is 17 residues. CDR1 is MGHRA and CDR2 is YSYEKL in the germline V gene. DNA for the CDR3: TGCGCCAGCAGCCAAGATCCTTGGCAGGGGCATACAGATACGCAGTATTTT. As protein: CASSQDPWQGHTDTQYF.

The CDR3 DNA sequence: TGTGCCAGCAGCCGCCCCGGACAGGGTTTTTACGAGCAGTACTTC. As protein: CASSRPGQGFYEQYF. V is TRBV5-5 and J is TRBJ2-7; TRBD1 matches at 8 bases. The CDR3 consists of 15 residues. Germline CDR1 SGHKS, CDR2 YYEKEE (reference sequence). With 4 bases clipped from V and 4 bases from J, the junction kept 10 bases outside the gene matches. The complete variable domain, with remaining parts taken from reference TRBV5-5 and TRBJ2-7, reads DAGVTQSPTHLIKTRGQQVTLRCSPISGHKSVSWYQQVLGQGPQFIFQYYEKEERGRGNFPDRFSARQFPNYSSELNVNALLLGDSALYLCASSRPGQGFYEQYFGPGTRLTVT.

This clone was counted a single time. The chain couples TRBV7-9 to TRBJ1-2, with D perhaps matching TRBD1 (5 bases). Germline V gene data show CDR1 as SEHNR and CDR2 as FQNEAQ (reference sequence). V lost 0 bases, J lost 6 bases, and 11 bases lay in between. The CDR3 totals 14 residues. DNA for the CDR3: TGTGCCAGCAGCTTAGCGGGGGGGAAGGATGGCTACACCTTC. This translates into CASSLAGGKDGYTF. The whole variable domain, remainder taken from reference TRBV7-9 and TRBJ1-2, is DTGVSQNPRHKITKRGQNVTFRCDPISEHNRLYWYRQTLGQGPEFLTYFQNEAQLEKSRLLSDRFSAERPKGSFSTLEIQRTEQGDSAMYLCASSLAGGKDGYTFGSGTRLTVV.

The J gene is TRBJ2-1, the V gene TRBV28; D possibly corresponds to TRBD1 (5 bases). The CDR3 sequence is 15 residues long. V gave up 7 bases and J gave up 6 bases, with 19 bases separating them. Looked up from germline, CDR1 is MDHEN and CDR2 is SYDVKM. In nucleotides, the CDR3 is TGTGCCAGCACTCCCCCGACAGTTACCCGCAATGAGCAGTTCTTC. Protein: CASTPPTVTRNEQFF.

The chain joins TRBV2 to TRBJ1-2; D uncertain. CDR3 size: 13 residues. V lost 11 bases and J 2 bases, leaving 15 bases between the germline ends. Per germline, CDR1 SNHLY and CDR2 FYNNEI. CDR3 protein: CARTEGGNYGYTF. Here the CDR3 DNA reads TGTGCCCGGACCGAGGGCGGAAACTATGGCTACACCTTC.

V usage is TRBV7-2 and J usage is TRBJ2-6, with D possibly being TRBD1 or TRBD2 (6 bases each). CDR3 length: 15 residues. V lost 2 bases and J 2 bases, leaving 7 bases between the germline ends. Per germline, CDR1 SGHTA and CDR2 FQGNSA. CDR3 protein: CASSLRGAGANVLTF. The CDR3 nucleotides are TGTGCCAGCAGCTTAAGGGGGGCTGGGGCCAACGTCCTGACTTTC.

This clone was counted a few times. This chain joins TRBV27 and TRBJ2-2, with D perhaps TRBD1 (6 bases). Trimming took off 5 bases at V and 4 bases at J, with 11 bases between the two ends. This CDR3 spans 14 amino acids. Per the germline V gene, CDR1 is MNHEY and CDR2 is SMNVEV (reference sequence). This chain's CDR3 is CASSPGDTTGELFF. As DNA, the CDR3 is TGTGCCAGCAGTCCAGGGGATACCACCGGGGAGCTGTTTTTT.

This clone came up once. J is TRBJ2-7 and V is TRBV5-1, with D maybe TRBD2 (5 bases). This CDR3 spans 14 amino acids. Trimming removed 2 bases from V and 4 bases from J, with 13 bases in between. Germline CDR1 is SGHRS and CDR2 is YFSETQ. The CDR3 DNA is TGCGCCAGCAGCTTAGAGGGCCTTTCTTACGAGCAGTACTTC. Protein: CASSLEGLSYEQYF.

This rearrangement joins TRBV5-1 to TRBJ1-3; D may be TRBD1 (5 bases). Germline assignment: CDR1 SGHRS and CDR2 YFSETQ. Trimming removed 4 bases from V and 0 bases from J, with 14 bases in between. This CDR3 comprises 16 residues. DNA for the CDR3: TGCGCCAGCAGCACCTTATCGGGGGGCTCTGGAAACACCATATATTTT. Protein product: CASSTLSGGSGNTIYF.

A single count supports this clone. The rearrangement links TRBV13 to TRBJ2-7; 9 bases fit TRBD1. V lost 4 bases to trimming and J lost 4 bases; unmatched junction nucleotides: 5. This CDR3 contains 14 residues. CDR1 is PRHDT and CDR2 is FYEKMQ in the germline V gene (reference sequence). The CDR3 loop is CASSSRTGAYEQYF. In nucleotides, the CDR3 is TGTGCCAGCAGCTCGAGGACAGGGGCTTACGAGCAGTACTTC.

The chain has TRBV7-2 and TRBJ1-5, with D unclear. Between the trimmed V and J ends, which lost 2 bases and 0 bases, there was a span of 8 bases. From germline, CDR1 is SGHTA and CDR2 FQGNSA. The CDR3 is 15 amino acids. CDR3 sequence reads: CASSLRSSSNQPQHF. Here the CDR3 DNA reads TGTGCCAGCAGCTTAAGGTCCAGTAGCAATCAGCCCCAGCATTTT.

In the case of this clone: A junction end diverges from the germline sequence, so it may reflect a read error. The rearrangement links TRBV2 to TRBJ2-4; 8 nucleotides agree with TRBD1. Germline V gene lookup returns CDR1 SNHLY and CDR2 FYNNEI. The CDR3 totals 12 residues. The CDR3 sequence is CASSENGQGANF. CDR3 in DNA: TGTGCCAGCAGTGAAAACGGACAGGGCGCAAACTTC.

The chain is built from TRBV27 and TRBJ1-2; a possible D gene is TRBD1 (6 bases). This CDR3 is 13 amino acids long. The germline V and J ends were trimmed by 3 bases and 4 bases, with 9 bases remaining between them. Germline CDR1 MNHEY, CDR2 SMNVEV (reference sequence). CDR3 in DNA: TGTGCCAGCAGTTTCCAGGACAGCTATGGCTACACCTTC. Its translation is CASSFQDSYGYTF.

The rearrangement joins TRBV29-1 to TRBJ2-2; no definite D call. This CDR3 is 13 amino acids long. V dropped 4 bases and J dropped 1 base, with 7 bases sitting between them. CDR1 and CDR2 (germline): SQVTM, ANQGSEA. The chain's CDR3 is CSVVRQNTGELFF. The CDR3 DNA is TGCAGCGTTGTGCGGCAGAACACCGGGGAGCTGTTTTTT.

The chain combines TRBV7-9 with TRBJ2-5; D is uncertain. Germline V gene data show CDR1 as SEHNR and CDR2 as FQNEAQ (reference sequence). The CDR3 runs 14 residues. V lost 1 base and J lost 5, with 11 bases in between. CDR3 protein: CASSLVGLWETQYF. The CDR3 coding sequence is TGTGCCAGCAGCTTAGTTGGGCTGTGGGAGACCCAGTACTTC.

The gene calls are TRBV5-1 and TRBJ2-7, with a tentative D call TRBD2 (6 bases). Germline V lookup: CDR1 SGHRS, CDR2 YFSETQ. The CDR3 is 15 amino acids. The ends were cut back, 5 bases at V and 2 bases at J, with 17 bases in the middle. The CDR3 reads CASRVGTVETYEQYF. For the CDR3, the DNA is TGCGCCAGCAGGGTGGGGACTGTTGAGACCTACGAGCAGTACTTC.

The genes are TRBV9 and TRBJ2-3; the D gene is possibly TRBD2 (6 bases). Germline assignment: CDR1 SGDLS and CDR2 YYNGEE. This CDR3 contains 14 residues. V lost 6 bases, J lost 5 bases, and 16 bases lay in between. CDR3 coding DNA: TGTGCCAGCACCTTCGTGGGAGGTATAGATACGCAGTATTTT. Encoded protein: CASTFVGGIDTQYF. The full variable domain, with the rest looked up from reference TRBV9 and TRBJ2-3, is DSGVTQTPKHLITATGQRVTLRCSPRSGDLSVYWYQQSLDQGLQFLIQYYNGEERAKGNILERFSAQQFPDLHSELNLSSLELGDSALYFCASTFVGGIDTQYFGPGTRLTVL.

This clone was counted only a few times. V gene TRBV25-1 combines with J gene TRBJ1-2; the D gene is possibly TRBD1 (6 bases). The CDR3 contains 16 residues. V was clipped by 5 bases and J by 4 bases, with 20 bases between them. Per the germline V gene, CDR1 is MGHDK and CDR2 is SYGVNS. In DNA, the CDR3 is TGTGCCAGCAGTCTCGAAGGGACAAGGGGAATCTATGGCTACACCTTC. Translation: CASSLEGTRGIYGYTF.

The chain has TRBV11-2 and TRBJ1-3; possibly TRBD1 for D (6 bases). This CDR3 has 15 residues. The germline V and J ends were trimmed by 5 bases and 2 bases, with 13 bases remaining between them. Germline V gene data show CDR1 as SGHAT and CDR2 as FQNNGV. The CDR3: CASSGGGVPGNTIYF. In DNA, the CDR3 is TGTGCCAGCAGCGGGGGCGGAGTGCCTGGAAACACCATATATTTT.

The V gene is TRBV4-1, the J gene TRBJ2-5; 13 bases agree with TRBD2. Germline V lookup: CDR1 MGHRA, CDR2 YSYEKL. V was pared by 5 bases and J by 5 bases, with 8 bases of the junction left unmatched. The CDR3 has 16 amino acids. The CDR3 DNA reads TGCGCCAGCAGCATTACGACTAGCGGGGGGTTTGAGACCCAGTACTTC. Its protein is CASSITTSGGFETQYF.

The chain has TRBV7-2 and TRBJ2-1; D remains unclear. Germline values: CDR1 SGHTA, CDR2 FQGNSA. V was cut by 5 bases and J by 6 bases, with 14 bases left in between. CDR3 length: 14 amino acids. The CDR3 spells CASSPYSPGNEQFF. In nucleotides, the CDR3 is TGTGCCAGCAGCCCGTACAGCCCTGGCAATGAGCAGTTCTTC.

DNA of the CDR3: TGCGCCAGCAGCTGGAGGGGTGGAGAGACCCAGTACTTC. Translating it yields CASSWRGGETQYF. This rearrangement joins TRBV5-1 to TRBJ2-5; D may be TRBD2 (6 bases). The V and J ends lost 3 bases and 4 bases respectively, with 10 bases between them. Germline values: CDR1 SGHRS, CDR2 YFSETQ. This CDR3 has 13 amino acids.